The 26 T cell receptor beta chains reported below all come from one sample, sequenced in a study of blood T cell repertoires in COVID-19. The assay was immunoSEQ multiplex PCR, and TCRdb's table has in-frame clones only and misses some. This sample has under 250,000 clones, with approximately 83% found just once. The sample comprised PBMCs or T cells enriched from blood (not recorded which). The receptor source for this set is an older woman who had recovered from COVID-19.

A few counts support this clone. The chain combines TRBV6-5 with TRBJ1-1; no reliable D call. Germline V gene sequence: CDR1 MNHEY, CDR2 SVGAGI. The CDR3 spans 13 residues. V gave up 7 bases and J gave up 0 bases, with 9 bases separating them. CDR3: CASTRGLNTEAFF. For the CDR3, the DNA is TGTGCCAGCACTCGGGGTTTGAACACTGAAGCTTTCTTT.

Points on this clone: The sample has other DNA sequences that encode this CDR3 too. This chain connects TRBV4-2 to TRBJ2-3; 12 bases map to TRBD2. The CDR3 is 15 residues long. The germline CDR1 and CDR2 sequences are LGHNA and YNFKEQ. The ends lost 4 bases at V and 6 bases at J; junction bases unmatched: 5. The CDR3 nucleotides are TGTGCCAGCAGCCCCCTAGCGGGGGGGCGGGATACGCAGTATTTT. It encodes CASSPLAGGRDTQYF.

V and J are TRBV2 and TRBJ2-1; 7 positions agree with TRBD2. The CDR3 totals 12 residues. Germline CDR1 is SNHLY and CDR2 is FYNNEI. The V and J ends lost 6 bases and 8 bases, in that order; junction bases with no gene match: 4. In DNA form, the CDR3 reads TGTGCCAGCAGCCTAGCGGCGTATGAGCAGTTCTTC. Encoded protein: CASSLAAYEQFF.

The rearrangement joins TRBV7-2 to TRBJ1-4; TRBD1 is a possible D gene (6 bases). The length of the CDR3 is 13 residues. The germline V gene has CDR1 SGHTA and CDR2 FQGNSA. Trimming left V 6 bases short and J 8 bases short, with 13 bases between. CDR3 sequence reads: CASSRDKREKLFF. DNA of the CDR3: TGTGCCAGCAGTAGGGACAAGAGGGAAAAACTGTTTTTT.

The V gene is TRBV5-1, the J gene TRBJ1-2; weak D call: TRBD1 (5 bases). Trimming left V 4 bases short and J 4 bases short, with 17 bases between. Germline assignment: CDR1 SGHRS and CDR2 YFSETQ. The CDR3 runs to 15 residues. The CDR3: CASSPDPAGPYGYTF. The DNA for the CDR3 is TGCGCCAGCAGCCCCGACCCCGCAGGGCCCTATGGCTACACCTTC.

The rearrangement joins TRBV5-8 to TRBJ1-3, with D maybe TRBD1 (5 bases). V was pared by 1 base and J by 2 bases, with 13 bases between. Looked up from germline, CDR1 is SGHTS and CDR2 is YDEGEE. CDR3 length equals 16 residues. The CDR3 reads CASSLMWGVAGNTIYF. For the CDR3, the DNA is TGTGCCAGCAGCTTGATGTGGGGCGTCGCTGGAAACACCATATATTTT. The whole variable domain, filled in from reference TRBV5-8 and TRBJ1-3, reads EAGVTQSPTHLIKTRGQQATLRCSPISGHTSVYWYQQALGLGLQFLLWYDEGEERNRGNFPPRFSGRQFPNYSSELNVNALELEDSALYLCASSLMWGVAGNTIYFGEGSWLTVV.

The chain combines TRBV5-1 with TRBJ1-2, with TRBD1 identical over 8 bases. This CDR3 has 15 residues. Germline loops: CDR1 SGHRS, CDR2 YFSETQ. The junction had 7 bases not matched to a gene; V was cut back by 0 bases and J by 6 bases. CDR3 amino acids: CASSLAQGAVNGYTF. The CDR3 nucleotides read TGCGCCAGCAGCTTGGCCCAGGGGGCTGTAAATGGCTACACCTTC.

With regard to this clone: Compared with germline, one end of the junction differs, possibly owing to a read error. The J gene is TRBJ1-5, the V gene TRBV5-4; D remains ambiguous. CDR3 length: 13 residues. Germline lookup yields CDR1 SGHNT and CDR2 YYREEE (reference sequence). The chain's CDR3 is CASSLDSDQPRHF. The CDR3, as DNA: TGTGCCAGCAGCTTGGACAGTGATCAGCCCCGGCATTTT.

The chain recombines TRBV19 with TRBJ1-5; D gene ambiguous. CDR3 size: 14 residues. Trimming took off 6 bases at V and 0 bases at J, with 9 bases between the two ends. Germline-derived CDR1 and CDR2 are LNHDA and SQIVND (reference sequence). This CDR3 reads CASRPTDSNQPQHF. For the CDR3, the DNA is TGTGCCAGTAGACCAACTGATAGCAATCAGCCCCAGCATTTT.

V gene TRBV4-3 combines with J gene TRBJ2-2, with 9 bases that match TRBD1. V shed 0 bases and J 5 bases; nucleotides not matched to a gene: 4. From germline, CDR1 is LGHNA and CDR2 YSLEER. The CDR3 has 16 residues. The CDR3 loop is CASSQDGGQGTGELFF. The DNA of the CDR3 is TGCGCCAGCAGCCAAGATGGGGGACAGGGTACCGGGGAGCTGTTTTTT.

V usage is TRBV6-2 or TRBV6-3 and J usage is TRBJ1-2; D ambiguous. The CDR3 contains 12 residues. Trimming shortened V by 5 bases and J by 7 bases, and 11 bases separated the two germline ends. Germline values: CDR1 MNHEY, CDR2 SVGEGT. The CDR3 sequence: CASSQAESGYTF. DNA for the CDR3: TGTGCCAGCAGTCAGGCCGAGAGTGGCTACACCTTC.

CDR3 sequence reads: CASSPPGGGSYGYTF. As DNA, the CDR3 is TGTGCCAGCAGCCCCCCAGGGGGCGGGAGCTATGGCTACACCTTC. The rearrangement joins TRBV5-4 to TRBJ1-2; 8 bases are shared with TRBD1. Germline V gene data show CDR1 as SGHNT and CDR2 as YYREEE (reference sequence). Trimming took 4 bases from V and 4 from J; bases not matched to a gene: 9. The CDR3 runs to 15 residues.

There are a few counts of this clone. The V and J genes are TRBV6-4 and TRBJ2-3, with TRBD1 matching 11 bases. In germline, CDR1 is MRHNA, CDR2 SNTAGT. The CDR3 spans 15 residues. V gave up 2 bases and J gave up 2 bases; unmatched junction bases: 0. CDR3 loop: CASSDGQGATDTQYF. CDR3 DNA sequence: TGTGCCAGCAGTGACGGACAGGGGGCCACAGATACGCAGTATTTT.

V is TRBV20-1 and J is TRBJ2-1; TRBD2 matches at 7 bases. Losses at the gene ends were 6 bases for V and 7 bases for J; bases not matched to a gene: 3. The germline gives CDR1 DFQATT, CDR2 SNEGSKA (reference sequence). The CDR3 sequence is 11 residues long. The CDR3 spells CSAVLANEQFF. The CDR3 DNA follows: TGCAGTGCGGTACTAGCGAATGAGCAGTTCTTC.

The rearrangement links TRBV18 to TRBJ1-4; D may be TRBD1 (5 bases). Trimming cost V 3 bases and J 3 bases, with 11 bases left between them. CDR1 is KGHSH, CDR2 LQKENI, per germline. This CDR3 has 15 residues. CDR3 nucleotides: TGTGCCAGCTCACCTGCGCAGGGTCCTAATGAAAAACTGTTTTTT. Its protein is CASSPAQGPNEKLFF.

This clone showed up just a few times. This chain links TRBV12-3 or TRBV12-4 with TRBJ2-1; perhaps TRBD2 as D (5 bases). There are 13 residues in the CDR3. V shed 7 bases and J shed 8 bases, with 15 bases lying between them. The CDR3 here is CASIRRGYDEQFF. The CDR3 DNA follows: TGTGCCAGCATCCGACGGGGTTACGATGAGCAGTTCTTC.

The CDR3 nucleotides are TGTGCCAGCAGTTACTCAGGGGCGGACTATGGCTACACCTTC. This translates into CASSYSGADYGYTF. The chain combines TRBV6-5 with TRBJ1-2, with D perhaps matching TRBD1 (5 bases). Germline V gene data show CDR1 as MNHEY and CDR2 as SVGAGI. The V and J ends lost 0 bases and 3 bases respectively, with 8 bases between them. The length of the CDR3 is 14 residues.

V is TRBV10-2 and J is TRBJ1-5; TRBD1 agrees at 9 bases. The CDR3 is 14 amino acids. Germline assignment: CDR1 WSHSY and CDR2 SAAADI. The J segment lost 6 bases and the V segment lost 4 bases, leaving 4 bases of the junction unmatched. The CDR3 bases are TGCGCCAGCAGTGGGACAGGGGCCGGTCAGCCCCAGCATTTT. As protein: CASSGTGAGQPQHF.

This clone was observed once. The chain links TRBV18 to TRBJ1-5; tentative D call: TRBD1 (6 bases). The CDR3 is made up of 16 amino acids. The V end was cut by 3 bases, the J end by 1 base, with 13 bases between. From germline, CDR1 is KGHSH and CDR2 LQKENI. CDR3 protein: CASSPAGVRSNQPQHF. The CDR3 DNA reads TGTGCCAGCTCACCTGCAGGGGTGCGGAGCAATCAGCCCCAGCATTTT.

This clone was detected only a few times. The V call is TRBV6-5, the J call TRBJ1-2; D may be TRBD1 (6 bases). This CDR3 has 15 residues. Germline V gives CDR1 MNHEY, CDR2 SVGAGI. Trimming took off 3 bases at V and 4 bases at J, with 15 bases between the two ends. The CDR3 DNA is TGTGCCAGCAGTTATAACATACAGGGTTTCTATGGCTACACCTTC. Its translation: CASSYNIQGFYGYTF.

The chain links TRBV19 to TRBJ1-2, with 8 bases fitting TRBD1. From germline, CDR1 is LNHDA and CDR2 SQIVND (reference sequence). V shed 4 bases, J shed 3 bases, and the junction held 7 bases outside the gene matches. This CDR3 spans 15 amino acids. The CDR3 nucleotides read TGTGCCAGTAGTACTCAGGGGGCGCCTGACTATGGCTACACCTTC. This encodes CASSTQGAPDYGYTF.

CDR3 nucleotide sequence: TGTGCCAGCAGTGAACAGGGCCCGGAAAAACTGTTTTTT. Residues: CASSEQGPEKLFF. The V call is TRBV2, the J call TRBJ1-4; TRBD1 is a possible D gene (5 bases). V shed 2 bases and J shed 8 bases, with 9 bases lying between them. Germline loops: CDR1 SNHLY, CDR2 FYNNEI. CDR3 size: 13 residues.

The genes are TRBV29-1 and TRBJ2-7; tentative D call: TRBD2 (5 bases). Germline values: CDR1 SQVTM, CDR2 ANQGSEA. This CDR3 has 12 residues. V was trimmed by 0 bases and J by 4 bases, leaving 7 bases between them. The DNA for the CDR3 is TGCAGCGTTGAAGAATCGGGGTACGAGCAGTACTTC. Residues: CSVEESGYEQYF.

The genes are TRBV19 and TRBJ1-5; 9 nucleotides align to TRBD1. The CDR3 contains 16 residues. Germline CDR1 and CDR2: LNHDA and SQIVND (reference sequence). Trimming removed 6 bases from V and 6 bases from J; junction bases left unmatched: 12. DNA for the CDR3: TGTGCCAGTAGGGGACAGGGTGGTTCATCGGGTCAGCCCCAGCATTTT. Its translation: CASRGQGGSSGQPQHF.

About this clone: The sample has other DNA sequences that encode this CDR3 too. This chain joins TRBV7-2 and TRBJ1-4; the match to TRBD1 covers 7 bases. The germline V gene encodes CDR1 SGHTA and CDR2 FQGNSA. Unmatched junction bases numbered 3, after V lost 4 bases and J lost 4 bases. The length of the CDR3 is 14 residues. In DNA form, the CDR3 reads TGTGCCAGCAGCTCCAGACAGGGTAATGAAAAACTGTTTTTT. Its protein product is CASSSRQGNEKLFF.

The rearrangement links TRBV7-8 to TRBJ1-2; D remains ambiguous. The germline gives CDR1 SGHVS, CDR2 FQNEAQ. CDR3 length equals 13 residues. V was trimmed by 5 bases and J by 0 bases, leaving 7 bases between them. The chain's CDR3 is CASSPDTNYGYTF. The CDR3 DNA is TGTGCCAGCAGCCCCGACACTAACTATGGCTACACCTTC. Variable domain in full (rest from reference TRBV7-8 and TRBJ1-2): GAGVSQSPRYKVAKRGQDVALRCDPISGHVSLFWYQQALGQGPEFLTYFQNEAQLDKSGLPSDRFFAERPEGSVSTLKIQRTQQEDSAVYLCASSPDTNYGYTFGSGTRLTVV.